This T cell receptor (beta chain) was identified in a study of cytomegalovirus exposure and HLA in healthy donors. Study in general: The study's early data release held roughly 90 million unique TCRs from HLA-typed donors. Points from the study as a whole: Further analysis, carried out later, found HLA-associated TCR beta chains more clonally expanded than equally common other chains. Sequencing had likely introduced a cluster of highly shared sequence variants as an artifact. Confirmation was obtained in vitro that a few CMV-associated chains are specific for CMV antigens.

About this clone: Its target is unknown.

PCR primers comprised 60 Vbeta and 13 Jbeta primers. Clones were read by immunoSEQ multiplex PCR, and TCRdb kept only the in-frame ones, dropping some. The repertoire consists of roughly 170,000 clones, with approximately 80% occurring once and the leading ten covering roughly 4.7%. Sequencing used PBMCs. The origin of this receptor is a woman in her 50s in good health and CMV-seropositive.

CDR3: CASSPLSGIHQPQHF. DNA for the CDR3: TGTGCCAGCAGCCCCCTATCAGGGATCCATCAGCCCCAGCATTTT. The J gene is TRBJ1-5, the V gene TRBV11-2; D may be TRBD1 (5 bases). The germline CDR1 and CDR2 sequences are SGHAT and FQNNGV. CDR3 size: 15 residues. Trimming shortened V by 5 bases and J by 5 bases, and 16 bases separated the two germline ends.